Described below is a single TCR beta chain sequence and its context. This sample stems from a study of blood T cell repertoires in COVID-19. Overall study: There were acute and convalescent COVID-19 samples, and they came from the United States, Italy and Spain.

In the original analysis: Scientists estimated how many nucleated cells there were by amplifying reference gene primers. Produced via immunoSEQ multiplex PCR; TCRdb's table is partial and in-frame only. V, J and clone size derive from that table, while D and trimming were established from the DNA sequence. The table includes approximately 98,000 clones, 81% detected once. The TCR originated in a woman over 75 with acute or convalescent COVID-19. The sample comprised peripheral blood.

The DNA of the CDR3 is TGTGCCAGCAGCCTTTGGGACAGGTCCGGTCAGCCCCAGCATTTT. Its protein is CASSLWDRSGQPQHF. The chain is built from TRBV7-2 and TRBJ1-5; 8 bases map to TRBD1. The CDR3 has 15 amino acids. V dropped 5 bases and J dropped 6; count of bases not matched to a gene: 9. Germline CDR1 is SGHTA and CDR2 is FQGNSA.